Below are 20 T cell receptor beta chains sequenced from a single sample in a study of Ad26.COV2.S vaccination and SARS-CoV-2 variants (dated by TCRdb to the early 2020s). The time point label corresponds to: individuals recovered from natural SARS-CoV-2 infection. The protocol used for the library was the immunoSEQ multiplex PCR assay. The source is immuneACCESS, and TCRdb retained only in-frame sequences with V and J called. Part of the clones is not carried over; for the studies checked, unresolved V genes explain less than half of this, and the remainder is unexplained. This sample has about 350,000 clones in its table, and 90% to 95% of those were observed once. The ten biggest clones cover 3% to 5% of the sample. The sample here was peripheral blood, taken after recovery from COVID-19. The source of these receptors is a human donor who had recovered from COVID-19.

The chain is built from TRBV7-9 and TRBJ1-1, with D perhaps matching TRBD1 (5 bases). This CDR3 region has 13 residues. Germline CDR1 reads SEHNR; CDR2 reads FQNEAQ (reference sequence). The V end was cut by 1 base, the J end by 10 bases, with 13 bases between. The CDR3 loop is CASSLETQEIAFF. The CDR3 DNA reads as TGTGCCAGCAGCTTAGAAACACAGGAAATAGCTTTCTTT.

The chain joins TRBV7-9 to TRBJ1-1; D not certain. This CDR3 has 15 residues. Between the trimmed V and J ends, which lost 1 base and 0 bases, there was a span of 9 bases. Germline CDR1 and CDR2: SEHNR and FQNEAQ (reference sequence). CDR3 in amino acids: CASSLGTTVNTEAFF. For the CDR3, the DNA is TGTGCCAGCAGCTTAGGCACTACAGTGAACACTGAAGCTTTCTTT.

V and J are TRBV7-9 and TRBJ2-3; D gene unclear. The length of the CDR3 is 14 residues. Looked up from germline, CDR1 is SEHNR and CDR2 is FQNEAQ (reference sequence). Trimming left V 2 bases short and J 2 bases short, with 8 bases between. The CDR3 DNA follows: TGTGCCAGCAGCTTACTCGAGACCACAGATACGCAGTATTTT. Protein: CASSLLETTDTQYF.

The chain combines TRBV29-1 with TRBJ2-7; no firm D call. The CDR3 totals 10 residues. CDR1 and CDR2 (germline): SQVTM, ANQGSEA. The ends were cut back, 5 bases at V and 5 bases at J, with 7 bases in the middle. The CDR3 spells CSVFKDEQYF. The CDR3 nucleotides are TGCAGCGTTTTTAAGGACGAGCAGTACTTC.

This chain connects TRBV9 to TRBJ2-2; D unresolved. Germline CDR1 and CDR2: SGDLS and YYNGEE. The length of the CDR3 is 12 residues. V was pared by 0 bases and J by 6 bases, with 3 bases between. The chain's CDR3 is CASSVGSGELFF. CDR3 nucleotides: TGTGCCAGCAGCGTAGGGTCCGGGGAGCTGTTTTTT.

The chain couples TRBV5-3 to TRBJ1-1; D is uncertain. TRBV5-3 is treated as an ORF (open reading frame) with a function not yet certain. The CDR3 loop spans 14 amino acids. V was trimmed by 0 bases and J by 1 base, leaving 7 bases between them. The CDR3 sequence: CARSLESANTEAFF. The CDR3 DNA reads TGTGCCAGAAGCTTGGAGTCGGCGAACACTGAAGCTTTCTTT.

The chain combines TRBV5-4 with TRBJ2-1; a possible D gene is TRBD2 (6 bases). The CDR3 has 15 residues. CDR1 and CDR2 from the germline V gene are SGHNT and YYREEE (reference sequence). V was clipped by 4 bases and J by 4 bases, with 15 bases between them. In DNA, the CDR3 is TGTGCCAGCAGCGATGGGGTAGCGGTTTACAATGAGCAGTTCTTC. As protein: CASSDGVAVYNEQFF.

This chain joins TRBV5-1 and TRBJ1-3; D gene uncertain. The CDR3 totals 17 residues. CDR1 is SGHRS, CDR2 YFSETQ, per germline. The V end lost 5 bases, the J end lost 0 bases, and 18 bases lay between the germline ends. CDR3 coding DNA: TGCGCCAGCAGGTCTATTGCGGAGATGTTCTCTGGAAACACCATATATTTT. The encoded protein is CASRSIAEMFSGNTIYF.

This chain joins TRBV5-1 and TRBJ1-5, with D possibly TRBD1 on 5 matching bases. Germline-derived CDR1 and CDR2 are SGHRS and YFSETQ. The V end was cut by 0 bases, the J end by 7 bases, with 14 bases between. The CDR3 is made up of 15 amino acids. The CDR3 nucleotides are TGCGCCAGCAGCTTGGAGGGGCGCAGGCAACAGCCCCAGCATTTT. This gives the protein CASSLEGRRQQPQHF. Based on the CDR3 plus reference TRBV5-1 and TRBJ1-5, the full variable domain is KAGVTQTPRYLIKTRGQQVTLSCSPISGHRSVSWYQQTPGQGLQFLFEYFSETQRNKGNFPGRFSGRQFSNSRSEMNVSTLELGDSALYLCASSLEGRRQQPQHFGDGTRLSIL.

Here the CDR3 DNA reads TGCGCCAGCAGCTTGGGAACCCTCGCTGACCCCGGTGAAGCTTTCTTT. It yields the protein CASSLGTLADPGEAFF. The chain recombines TRBV5-1 with TRBJ1-1; D is uncertain. Germline-derived CDR1 and CDR2 are SGHRS and YFSETQ. The CDR3 extends over 16 amino acids. V lost 0 bases to trimming and J lost 7 bases, with 19 bases between them.

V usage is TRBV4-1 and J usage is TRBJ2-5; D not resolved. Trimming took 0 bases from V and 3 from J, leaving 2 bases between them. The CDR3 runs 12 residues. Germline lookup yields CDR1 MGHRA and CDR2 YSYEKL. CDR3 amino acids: CASSQDKETQYF. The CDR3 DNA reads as TGCGCCAGCAGCCAAGATAAAGAGACCCAGTACTTC.

This chain's CDR3 is CASSVDRAYSNQPQHF. The DNA for the CDR3 is TGTGCCAGCAGTGTGGACAGGGCCTATAGCAATCAGCCCCAGCATTTT. This sequence joins TRBV6-1 and TRBJ1-5, with 8 bases matching TRBD1. CDR1 MNHNS and CDR2 SASEGT come from the germline V gene. The V gene end was trimmed by 4 bases and the J gene end by 0 bases; junction bases not matched to a gene: 5. The CDR3 loop spans 16 amino acids.

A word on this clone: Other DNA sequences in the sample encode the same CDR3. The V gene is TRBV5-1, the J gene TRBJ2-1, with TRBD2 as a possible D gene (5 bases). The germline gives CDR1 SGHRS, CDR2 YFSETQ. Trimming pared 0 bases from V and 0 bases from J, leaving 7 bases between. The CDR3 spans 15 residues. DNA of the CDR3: TGCGCCAGCAGCTTGGAAGGGAGCTCCTACAATGAGCAGTTCTTC. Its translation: CASSLEGSSYNEQFF.

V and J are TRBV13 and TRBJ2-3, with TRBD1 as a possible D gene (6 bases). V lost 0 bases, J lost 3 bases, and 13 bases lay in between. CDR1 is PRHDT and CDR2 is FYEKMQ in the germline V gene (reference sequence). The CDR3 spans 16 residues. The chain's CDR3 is CASSLGSGVFTDTQYF. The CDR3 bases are TGTGCCAGCAGCTTAGGTTCAGGGGTTTTTACAGATACGCAGTATTTT.

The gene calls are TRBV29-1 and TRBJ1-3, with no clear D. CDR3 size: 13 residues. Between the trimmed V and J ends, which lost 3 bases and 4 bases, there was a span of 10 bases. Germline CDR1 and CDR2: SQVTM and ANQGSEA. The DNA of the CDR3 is TGCAGCGTTGAGGGGAATCAAGGAAACACCATATATTTT. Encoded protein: CSVEGNQGNTIYF.

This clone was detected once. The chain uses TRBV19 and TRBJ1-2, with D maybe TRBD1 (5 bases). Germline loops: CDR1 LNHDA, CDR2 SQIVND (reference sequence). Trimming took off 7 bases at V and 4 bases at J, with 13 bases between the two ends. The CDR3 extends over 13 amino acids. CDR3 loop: CASTPGQGYGYTF. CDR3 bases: TGTGCCAGTACCCCGGGGCAGGGCTATGGCTACACCTTC.

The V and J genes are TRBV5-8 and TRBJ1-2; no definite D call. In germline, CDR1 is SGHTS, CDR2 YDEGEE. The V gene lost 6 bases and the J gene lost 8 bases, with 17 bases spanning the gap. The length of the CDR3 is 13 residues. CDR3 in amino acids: CASKSVDHQGYTF. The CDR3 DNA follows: TGTGCCAGCAAAAGCGTCGACCACCAGGGCTACACCTTC.

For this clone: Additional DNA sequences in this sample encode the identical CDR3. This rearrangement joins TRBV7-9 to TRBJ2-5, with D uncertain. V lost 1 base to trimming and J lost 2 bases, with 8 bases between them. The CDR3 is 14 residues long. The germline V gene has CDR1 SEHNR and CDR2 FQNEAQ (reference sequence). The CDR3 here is CASSLDGRQETQYF. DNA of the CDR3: TGTGCCAGCAGCTTAGATGGGCGGCAAGAGACCCAGTACTTC.

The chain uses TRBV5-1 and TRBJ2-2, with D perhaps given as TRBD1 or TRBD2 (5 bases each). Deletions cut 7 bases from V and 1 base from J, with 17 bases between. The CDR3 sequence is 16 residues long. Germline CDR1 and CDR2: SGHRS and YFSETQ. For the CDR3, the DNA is TGCGCCAGCCAAAATGGGGGAAACGTGAACACCGGGGAGCTGTTTTTT. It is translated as CASQNGGNVNTGELFF.

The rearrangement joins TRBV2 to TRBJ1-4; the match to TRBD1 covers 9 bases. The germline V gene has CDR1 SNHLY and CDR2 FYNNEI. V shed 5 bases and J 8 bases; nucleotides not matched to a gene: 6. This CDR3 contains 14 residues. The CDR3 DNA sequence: TGTGCCAGCAGTATACAGGGGGCCTTAGAAAAACTGTTTTTT. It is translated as CASSIQGALEKLFF.